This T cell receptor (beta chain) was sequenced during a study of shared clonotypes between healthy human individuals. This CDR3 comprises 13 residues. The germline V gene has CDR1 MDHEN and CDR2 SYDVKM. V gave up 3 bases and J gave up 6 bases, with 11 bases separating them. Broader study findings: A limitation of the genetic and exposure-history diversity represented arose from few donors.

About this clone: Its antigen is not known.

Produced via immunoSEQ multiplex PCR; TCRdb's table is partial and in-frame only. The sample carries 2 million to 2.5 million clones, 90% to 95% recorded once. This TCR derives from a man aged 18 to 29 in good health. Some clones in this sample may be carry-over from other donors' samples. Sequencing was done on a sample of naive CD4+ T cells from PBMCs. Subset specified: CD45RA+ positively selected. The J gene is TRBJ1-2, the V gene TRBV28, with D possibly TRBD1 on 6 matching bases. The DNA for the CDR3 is TGTGCCAGCAGTTTCCGGGCAGGGGATGGCTACACCTTC. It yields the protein CASSFRAGDGYTF.